The rows below give T cell receptor beta chains drawn from one sample of a study of T cells in Graves' hyperthyroidism and ophthalmopathy. One entry per CDR3 protein results from TCRdb running MiXCR on the multiplex PCR reads. The table lists about 280,000 distinct CDR3 sequences, less than 30% of them singletons. Material: blood. Every receptor here comes from a man in his forties with Graves' hyperthyroidism that later progressed to Graves' ophthalmopathy. Both conserved end residues are part of each CDR3. The order of the fields is clone size, J gene, V gene, D gene, CDR3 protein, CDR3 DNA. A D gene is named only where the DNA matches it firmly. Clone size is not always given. Where it is, it says once, few, many or a class for expanded clones.

size: .
J: TRBJ2-7
V: TRBV28
D: TRBD1
CDR3: CASSGQVSYEQYF
DNA: TGTGCCAGCAGTGGACAGGTGTCCTACGAGCAGTACTTC

size: .
J: TRBJ2-7
V: TRBV24-1
D: .
CDR3: CATTRGQYF
DNA: TGTGCCACCACCCGTGGGCAGTACTTC

size: once
J: TRBJ1-2
V: TRBV6-1
D: .
CDR3: CASRLDGWGYTF
DNA: TGTGCCAGCAGGCTCGACGGTTGGGGCTACACCTTC

size: .
J: TRBJ1-5
V: TRBV12-3/TRBV12-4
D: .
CDR3: CASSFRPPHWESNQPQHF
DNA: TGTGCCAGCAGTTTTCGACCCCCCCACTGGGAAAGCAATCAGCCCCAGCATTTT

size: many
J: TRBJ1-2
V: TRBV30
D: .
CDR3: CAWSPGEDGYTF
DNA: TGTGCCTGGAGCCCTGGGGAGGATGGCTACACCTTC

size: .
J: TRBJ2-5
V: TRBV6-5
D: TRBD1
CDR3: CASRLGRGTGKQETQYF
DNA: TGTGCCAGCAGACTCGGAAGAGGGACAGGAAAACAAGAGACCCAGTACTTC

size: many
J: TRBJ2-5
V: TRBV20-1
D: .
CDR3: CSARVGVVETQYF
DNA: TGCAGTGCTAGAGTAGGGGTAGTAGAGACCCAGTACTTC

size: many
J: TRBJ2-7
V: TRBV20-1
D: TRBD2
CDR3: CSASPLAGVDEQYF
DNA: TGCAGTGCTAGCCCGCTAGCGGGAGTGGACGAGCAGTACTTC

size: .
J: TRBJ2-7
V: TRBV19
D: .
CDR3: CASSIYPGYEQYF
DNA: TGTGCCAGTAGTATCTACCCCGGTTATGAGCAGTACTTC

size: many
J: TRBJ2-7
V: TRBV13
D: .
CDR3: CASSLVQAYYEQYF
DNA: TGTGCCAGCAGCCTCGTCCAGGCCTACTACGAGCAGTACTTC

size: many
J: TRBJ1-5
V: TRBV7-8
D: .
CDR3: CASSSITSNQPQHF
DNA: TGTGCCAGCAGCTCAATAACTAGCAATCAGCCCCAGCATTTT

size: many
J: TRBJ1-2
V: TRBV10-3
D: .
CDR3: CAISESWTSNYGYTF
DNA: TGTGCCATCAGTGAGTCATGGACATCTAACTATGGCTACACCTTC

size: many
J: TRBJ2-7
V: TRBV30
D: TRBD2
CDR3: CAWTPLAGEGDYEQYF
DNA: TGTGCCTGGACCCCGCTAGCGGGAGAAGGGGACTACGAGCAGTACTTC

size: many
J: TRBJ2-7
V: TRBV6-5
D: .
CDR3: CASSSFGSYEQYF
DNA: TGTGCCAGCAGCTCATTTGGGTCCTACGAGCAGTACTTC

size: .
J: TRBJ2-7
V: TRBV6-2/TRBV6-3
D: .
CDR3: CASRHPGTYREQYF
DNA: TGTGCCAGCAGACACCCGGGGACTTACCGCGAGCAGTACTTC

size: .
J: TRBJ2-7
V: TRBV28
D: TRBD2
CDR3: CATLSGKGYEQYF
DNA: TGTGCCACCCTTAGCGGGAAGGGGTACGAGCAGTACTTC

size: few
J: TRBJ2-2
V: TRBV2
D: .
CDR3: CASSGVARNTGELFF
DNA: TGTGCCAGCAGTGGGGTCGCCCGGAACACCGGGGAGCTGTTTTTT

size: .
J: TRBJ2-5
V: TRBV7-3
D: TRBD2
CDR3: CASSLMGGVGTQYF
DNA: TGTGCCAGCAGCTTAATGGGGGGGGTTGGGACCCAGTACTTC

size: many
J: TRBJ2-7
V: TRBV7-2
D: .
CDR3: CASSSSGTYEQYF
DNA: TGTGCCAGCAGCTCCTCGGGAACCTACGAGCAGTACTTC

size: many
J: TRBJ2-5
V: TRBV5-1
D: TRBD2
CDR3: CASSLAASGYQETQYF
DNA: TGCGCCAGCAGCTTGGCCGCTAGCGGGTACCAAGAGACCCAGTACTTC

size: many
J: TRBJ1-1
V: TRBV20-1
D: .
CDR3: CSARGMNTEAFF
DNA: TGCAGTGCTAGGGGGATGAACACTGAAGCTTTCTTT

size: many
J: TRBJ2-7
V: TRBV6-1
D: .
CDR3: CASRPTGGDYEQYF
DNA: TGTGCCAGCAGGCCGACAGGTGGAGATTACGAGCAGTACTTC

size: few
J: TRBJ1-1
V: TRBV6-1
D: .
CDR3: CASSEAASGVTEAFF
DNA: TGTGCCAGCAGTGAAGCCGCAAGCGGTGTCACTGAAGCTTTCTTT

size: .
J: TRBJ1-5
V: TRBV28
D: .
CDR3: CASSLQLGTNQPQHF
DNA: TGTGCCAGCAGTCTTCAATTAGGGACAAATCAGCCCCAGCATTTT

size: .
J: TRBJ2-7
V: TRBV27
D: TRBD1
CDR3: CASSLDRGFSSYEQYF
DNA: TGTGCCAGCAGTTTGGACAGGGGGTTTAGCTCCTACGAGCAGTACTTC

size: many
J: TRBJ1-1
V: TRBV18
D: .
CDR3: CASSPQGRGTEAFF
DNA: TGTGCCAGCTCACCACAGGGGAGAGGAACTGAAGCTTTCTTT

size: many
J: TRBJ2-7
V: TRBV6-5
D: TRBD2
CDR3: CASNQRPSGRNPYEQYF
DNA: TGTGCCAGCAACCAACGCCCCAGCGGGAGGAATCCCTACGAGCAGTACTTC

size: .
J: TRBJ2-7
V: TRBV11-2
D: TRBD1
CDR3: CASSLGGGTGIYEQYF
DNA: TGTGCCAGCAGCTTAGGGGGCGGGACAGGGATCTACGAGCAGTACTTC

size: many
J: TRBJ1-1
V: TRBV10-2
D: .
CDR3: CASSDRLALPKATEAFF
DNA: TGCGCCAGCAGTGATAGGTTGGCACTCCCGAAGGCCACTGAAGCTTTCTTT

size: many
J: TRBJ2-4
V: TRBV12-3/TRBV12-4
D: TRBD2
CDR3: CASRPRVAGGGIAKNIQYF
DNA: TGTGCCAGCAGACCCCGAGTAGCGGGAGGGGGGATAGCCAAAAACATTCAGTACTTC

size: many
J: TRBJ2-7
V: TRBV5-1
D: .
CDR3: CASSLDSYSEQYF
DNA: TGCGCCAGCAGCTTGGACAGCTATTCAGAGCAGTACTTC

size: .
J: TRBJ2-2
V: TRBV20-1
D: .
CDR3: CSARTFGDTGELFF
DNA: TGCAGTGCTAGAACGTTCGGGGATACCGGGGAGCTGTTTTTT

size: many
J: TRBJ2-7
V: TRBV7-3
D: .
CDR3: CASSPGPPIYEQYF
DNA: TGTGCCAGCAGCCCAGGACCGCCGATATACGAGCAGTACTTC

size: many
J: TRBJ1-1
V: TRBV20-1
D: .
CDR3: CSATRANTEAFF
DNA: TGCAGTGCGACCCGGGCCAACACTGAAGCTTTCTTT

size: many
J: TRBJ1-1
V: TRBV6-1
D: .
CDR3: CATTTGMVTEAFF
DNA: TGTGCCACGACCACAGGGATGGTCACTGAAGCTTTCTTT

size: many
J: TRBJ1-1
V: TRBV9
D: TRBD1
CDR3: CASSNQAGGPNTEAFF
DNA: TGTGCCAGCTCTAACCAAGCAGGGGGACCGAACACTGAAGCTTTCTTT

size: many
J: TRBJ2-5
V: TRBV20-1
D: TRBD1
CDR3: CSAGQGGQETQYF
DNA: TGCAGTGCGGGACAGGGGGGGCAAGAGACCCAGTACTTC

size: .
J: TRBJ2-7
V: TRBV30
D: .
CDR3: CAWSNRTTSYEQYF
DNA: TGTGCCTGGAGCAACCGGACAACTTCCTACGAGCAGTACTTC

size: few
J: TRBJ2-7
V: TRBV7-8
D: .
CDR3: CASSLAAVGTQAHF
DNA: TGTGCCAGCAGCTTAGCGGCGGTGGGGACTCAGGCGCACTTC

size: many
J: TRBJ1-1
V: TRBV28
D: .
CDR3: CASSFQYVNTEAFF
DNA: TGTGCCAGCAGTTTTCAGTATGTGAACACTGAAGCTTTCTTT

size: .
J: TRBJ1-1
V: TRBV7-3
D: TRBD1
CDR3: CASSLTPGQGYTEAFF
DNA: TGTGCCAGCAGCTTAACACCGGGACAGGGGTACACTGAAGCTTTCTTT

size: many
J: TRBJ2-4
V: TRBV14
D: .
CDR3: CASYEGLGKNIQYF
DNA: TGTGCCAGTTACGAGGGGCTCGGCAAAAACATTCAGTACTTC

size: many
J: TRBJ2-7
V: TRBV5-6
D: .
CDR3: CASSLAGQGHYEQYF
DNA: TGTGCCAGCAGCTTGGCCGGGCAGGGGCACTACGAGCAGTACTTC

size: many
J: TRBJ1-1
V: TRBV30
D: .
CDR3: CAWSPPPPMNTEAFF
DNA: TGTGCCTGGAGTCCCCCCCCGCCGATGAACACTGAAGCTTTCTTT

size: many
J: TRBJ2-7
V: TRBV5-1
D: TRBD1
CDR3: CASRSAALGQGAYEQYF
DNA: TGCGCCAGCAGGTCGGCAGCTCTGGGACAGGGGGCCTACGAGCAGTACTTC

size: many
J: TRBJ1-1
V: TRBV19
D: .
CDR3: CASSRRQPRSTEAFF
DNA: TGTGCCAGTAGTAGACGACAGCCCCGATCCACTGAAGCTTTCTTT

size: many
J: TRBJ1-3
V: TRBV12-3/TRBV12-4
D: .
CDR3: CASSLRLVNSGNTIYF
DNA: TGTGCCAGCAGTTTGAGGTTGGTGAACTCTGGAAACACCATATATTTT

size: many
J: TRBJ1-1
V: TRBV6-5
D: .
CDR3: CAAERRGQNTEAFF
DNA: TGTGCCGCCGAACGGCGCGGTCAGAACACTGAAGCTTTCTTT

size: many
J: TRBJ2-7
V: TRBV6-1
D: .
CDR3: CASSQQGNEQYF
DNA: TGTGCCAGCAGCCAACAGGGTAACGAGCAGTACTTC

size: .
J: TRBJ2-5
V: TRBV12-3/TRBV12-4
D: .
CDR3: CASSRGPQETQYF
DNA: TGTGCCAGCAGCCGGGGACCGCAAGAGACCCAGTACTTC

size: .
J: TRBJ2-7
V: TRBV7-8
D: .
CDR3: CASSPWGSYEQYF
DNA: TGTGCCAGCAGCCCATGGGGGTCATACGAGCAGTACTTC

size: many
J: TRBJ1-5
V: TRBV2
D: TRBD1
CDR3: CASNQDRAVGQPQHF
DNA: TGTGCCAGCAATCAGGACAGGGCAGTCGGCCAGCCCCAGCATTTT